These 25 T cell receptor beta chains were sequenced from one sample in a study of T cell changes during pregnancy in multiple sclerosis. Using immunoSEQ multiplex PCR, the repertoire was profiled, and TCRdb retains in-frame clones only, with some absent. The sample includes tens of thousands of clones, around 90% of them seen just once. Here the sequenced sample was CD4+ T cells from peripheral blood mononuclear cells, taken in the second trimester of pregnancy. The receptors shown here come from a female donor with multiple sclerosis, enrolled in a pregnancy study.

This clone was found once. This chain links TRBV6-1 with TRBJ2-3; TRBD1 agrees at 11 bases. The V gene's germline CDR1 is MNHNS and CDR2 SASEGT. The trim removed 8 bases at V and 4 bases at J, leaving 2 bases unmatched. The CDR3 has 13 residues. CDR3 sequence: CASGDRGSDTQYF. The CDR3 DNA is TGTGCCAGCGGGGACAGGGGGTCAGATACGCAGTATTTT.

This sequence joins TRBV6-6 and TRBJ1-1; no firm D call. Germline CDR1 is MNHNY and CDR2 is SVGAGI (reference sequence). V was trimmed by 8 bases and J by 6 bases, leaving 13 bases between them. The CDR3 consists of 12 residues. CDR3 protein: CASGERSAEAFF. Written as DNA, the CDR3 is TGTGCCAGCGGAGAAAGAAGCGCTGAAGCTTTCTTT.

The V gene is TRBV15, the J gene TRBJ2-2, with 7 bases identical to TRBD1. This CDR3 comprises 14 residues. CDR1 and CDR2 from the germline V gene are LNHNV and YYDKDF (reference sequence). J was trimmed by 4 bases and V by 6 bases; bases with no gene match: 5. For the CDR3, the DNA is TGTGCCACCAGTTACAGGGGAGTCACCGGGGAGCTGTTTTTT. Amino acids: CATSYRGVTGELFF.

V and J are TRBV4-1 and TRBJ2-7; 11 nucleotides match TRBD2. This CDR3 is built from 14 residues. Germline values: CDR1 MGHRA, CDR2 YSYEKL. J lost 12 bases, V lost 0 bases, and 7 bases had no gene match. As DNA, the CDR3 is TGCGCCAGCAGCCAAGAGGGGACTAGCGGACCGTGGTACTTC. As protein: CASSQEGTSGPWYF.

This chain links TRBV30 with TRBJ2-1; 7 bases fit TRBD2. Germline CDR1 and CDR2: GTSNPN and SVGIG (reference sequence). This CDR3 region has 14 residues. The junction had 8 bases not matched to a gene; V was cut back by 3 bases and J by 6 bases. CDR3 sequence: CAWSAGLDINEQFF. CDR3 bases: TGTGCCTGGAGCGCAGGACTAGATATCAATGAGCAGTTCTTC.

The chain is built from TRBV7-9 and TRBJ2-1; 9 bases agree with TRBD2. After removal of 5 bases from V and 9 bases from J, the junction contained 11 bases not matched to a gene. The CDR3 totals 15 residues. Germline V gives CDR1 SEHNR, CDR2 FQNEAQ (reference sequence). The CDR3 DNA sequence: TGTGCCAGCAGCCCGACAGCGGGAGGATTCTTTGAGCAGTTCTTC. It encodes CASSPTAGGFFEQFF.

In nucleotides, the CDR3 is TGTGCCAGCAGAAAAGCGCAGGGGGCGAACACTGAAGCTTTCTTT. Its protein product is CASRKAQGANTEAFF. The V gene is TRBV2, the J gene TRBJ1-1; 8 positions match TRBD1. The V gene's germline CDR1 is SNHLY and CDR2 FYNNEI. The CDR3 consists of 15 residues. Unmatched junction bases numbered 7, after V lost 6 bases and J lost 1 base.

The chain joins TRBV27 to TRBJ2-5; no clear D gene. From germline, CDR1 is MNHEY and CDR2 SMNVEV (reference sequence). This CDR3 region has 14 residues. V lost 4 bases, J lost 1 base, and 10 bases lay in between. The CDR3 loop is CASSYVPSQETQYF. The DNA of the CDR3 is TGTGCCAGCAGTTATGTTCCATCCCAAGAGACCCAGTACTTC.

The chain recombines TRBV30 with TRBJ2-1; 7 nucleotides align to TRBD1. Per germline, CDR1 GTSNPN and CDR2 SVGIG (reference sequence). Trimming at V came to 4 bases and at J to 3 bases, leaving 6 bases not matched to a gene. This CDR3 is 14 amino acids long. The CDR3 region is CAWKGDSFYNEQFF. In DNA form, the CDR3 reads TGTGCCTGGAAGGGGGACAGCTTCTACAATGAGCAGTTCTTC.

The CDR3 region is CASSERTGTYNEQFF. Written as DNA, the CDR3 is TGTGCCAGCAGTGAGAGGACGGGGACCTACAATGAGCAGTTCTTC. The chain is built from TRBV2 and TRBJ2-1; TRBD2 might be the D (5 bases). V lost 3 bases, J lost 2 bases, and 11 bases lay in between. Germline V CDR1 and CDR2: SNHLY, FYNNEI. The CDR3 contains 15 residues.

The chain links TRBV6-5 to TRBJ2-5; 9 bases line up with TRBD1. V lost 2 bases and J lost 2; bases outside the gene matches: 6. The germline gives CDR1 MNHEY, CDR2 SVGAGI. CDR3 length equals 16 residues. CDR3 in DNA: TGTGCCAGCAGTTACGGCGGGACAGGGCGGCAAGAGACCCAGTACTTC. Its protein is CASSYGGTGRQETQYF.

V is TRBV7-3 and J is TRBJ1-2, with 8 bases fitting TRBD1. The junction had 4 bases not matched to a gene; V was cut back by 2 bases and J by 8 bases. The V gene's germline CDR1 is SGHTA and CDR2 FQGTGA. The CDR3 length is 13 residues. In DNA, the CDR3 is TGTGCCAGCAGCTTACAGGGGGCAGGAGGCTACACCTTC. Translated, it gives CASSLQGAGGYTF.

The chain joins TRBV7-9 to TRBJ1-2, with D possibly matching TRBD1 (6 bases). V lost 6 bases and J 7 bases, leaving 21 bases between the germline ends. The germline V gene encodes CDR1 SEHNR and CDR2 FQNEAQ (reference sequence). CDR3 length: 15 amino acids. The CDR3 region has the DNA TGTGCCAGCAGGGACCAGGCCGGGACATTGTTTGGCTACACCTTC. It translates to CASRDQAGTLFGYTF.

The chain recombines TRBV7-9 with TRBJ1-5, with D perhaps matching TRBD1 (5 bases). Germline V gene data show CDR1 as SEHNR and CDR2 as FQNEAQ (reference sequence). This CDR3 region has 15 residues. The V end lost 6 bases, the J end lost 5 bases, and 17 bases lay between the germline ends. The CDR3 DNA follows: TGTGCCAGCAGTCCTCTGGGGGGTAATGATCAGCCCCAGCATTTT. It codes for CASSPLGGNDQPQHF. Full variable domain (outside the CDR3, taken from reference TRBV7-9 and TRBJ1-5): DTGVSQNPRHKITKRGQNVTFRCDPISEHNRLYWYRQTLGQGPEFLTYFQNEAQLEKSRLLSDRFSAERPKGSFSTLEIQRTEQGDSAMYLCASSPLGGNDQPQHFGDGTRLSIL.

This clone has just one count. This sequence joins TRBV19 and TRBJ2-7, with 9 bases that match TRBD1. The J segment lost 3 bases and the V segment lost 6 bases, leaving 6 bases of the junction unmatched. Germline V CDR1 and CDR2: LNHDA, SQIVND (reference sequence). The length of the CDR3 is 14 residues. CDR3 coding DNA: TGTGCCAGTAGGGGACAGGGACAACTCTACGAGCAGTACTTC. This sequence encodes CASRGQGQLYEQYF.

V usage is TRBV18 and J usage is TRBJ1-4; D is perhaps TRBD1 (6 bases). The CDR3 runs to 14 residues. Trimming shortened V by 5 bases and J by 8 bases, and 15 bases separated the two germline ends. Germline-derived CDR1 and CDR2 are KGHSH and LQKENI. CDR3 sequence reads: CASSAPGQWEKLFF. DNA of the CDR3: TGTGCCAGCTCAGCCCCGGGACAATGGGAAAAACTGTTTTTT.

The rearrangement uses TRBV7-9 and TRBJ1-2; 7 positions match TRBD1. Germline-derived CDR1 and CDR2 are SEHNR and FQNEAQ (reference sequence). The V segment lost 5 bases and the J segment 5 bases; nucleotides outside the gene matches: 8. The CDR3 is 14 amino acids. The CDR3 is CASSQRTGGYGYTF. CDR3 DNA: TGTGCCAGCAGCCAAAGGACAGGAGGATATGGCTACACCTTC.

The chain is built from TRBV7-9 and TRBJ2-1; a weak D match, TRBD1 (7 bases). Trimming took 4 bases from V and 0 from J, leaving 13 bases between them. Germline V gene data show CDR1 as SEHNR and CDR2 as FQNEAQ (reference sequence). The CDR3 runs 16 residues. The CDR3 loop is CASSSGRTGSYNEQFF. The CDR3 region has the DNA TGTGCCAGCAGCTCGGGGAGGACAGGCTCCTACAATGAGCAGTTCTTC. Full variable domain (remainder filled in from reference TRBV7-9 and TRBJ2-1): DTGVSQNPRHKITKRGQNVTFRCDPISEHNRLYWYRQTLGQGPEFLTYFQNEAQLEKSRLLSDRFSAERPKGSFSTLEIQRTEQGDSAMYLCASSSGRTGSYNEQFFGPGTRLTVL.

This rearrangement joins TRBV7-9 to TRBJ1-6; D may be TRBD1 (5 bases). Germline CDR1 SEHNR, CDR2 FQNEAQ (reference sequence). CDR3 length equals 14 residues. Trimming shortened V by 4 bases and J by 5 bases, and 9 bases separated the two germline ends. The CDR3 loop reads CASSSTANNSPLHF. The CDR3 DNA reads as TGTGCCAGCAGCTCGACAGCGAATAATTCACCCCTCCACTTT.

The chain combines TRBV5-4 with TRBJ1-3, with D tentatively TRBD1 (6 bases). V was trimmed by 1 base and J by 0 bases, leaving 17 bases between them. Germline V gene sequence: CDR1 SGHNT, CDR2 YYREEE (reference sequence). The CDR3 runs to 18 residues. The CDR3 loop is CASSLKGGQGSSGNTIYF. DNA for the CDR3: TGTGCCAGCAGCTTGAAGGGGGGGCAGGGAAGCTCTGGAAACACCATATATTTT.

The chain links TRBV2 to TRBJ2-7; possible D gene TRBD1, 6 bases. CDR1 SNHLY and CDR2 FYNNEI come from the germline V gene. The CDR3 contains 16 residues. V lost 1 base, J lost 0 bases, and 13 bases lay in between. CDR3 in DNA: TGTGCCAGCAGTGAAGGGAGAACAGGGTACTCCTACGAGCAGTACTTC. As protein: CASSEGRTGYSYEQYF.

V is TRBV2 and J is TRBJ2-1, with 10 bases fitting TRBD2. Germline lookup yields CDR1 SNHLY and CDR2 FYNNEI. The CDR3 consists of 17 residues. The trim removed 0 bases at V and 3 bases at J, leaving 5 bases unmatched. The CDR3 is CASSEALLAGDYNEQFF. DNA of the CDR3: TGTGCCAGCAGTGAAGCGCTTCTAGCGGGGGACTACAATGAGCAGTTCTTC. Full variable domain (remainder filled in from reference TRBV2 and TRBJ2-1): EPEVTQTPSHQVTQMGQEVILRCVPISNHLYFYWYRQILGQKVEFLVSFYNNEISEKSEIFDDQFSVERPDGSNFTLKIRSTKLEDSAMYFCASSEALLAGDYNEQFFGPGTRLTVL.

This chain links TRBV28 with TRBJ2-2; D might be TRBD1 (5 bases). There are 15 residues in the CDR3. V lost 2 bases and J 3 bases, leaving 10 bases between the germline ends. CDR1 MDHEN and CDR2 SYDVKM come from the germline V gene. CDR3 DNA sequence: TGTGCCAGCAGTTTAACAGGAGCTTACACCGGGGAGCTGTTTTTT. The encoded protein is CASSLTGAYTGELFF. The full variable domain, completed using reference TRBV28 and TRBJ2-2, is DVKVTQSSRYLVKRTGEKVFLECVQDMDHENMFWYRQDPGLGLRLIYFSYDVKMKEKGDIPEGYSVSREKKERFSLILESASTNQTSMYLCASSLTGAYTGELFFGEGSRLTVL.

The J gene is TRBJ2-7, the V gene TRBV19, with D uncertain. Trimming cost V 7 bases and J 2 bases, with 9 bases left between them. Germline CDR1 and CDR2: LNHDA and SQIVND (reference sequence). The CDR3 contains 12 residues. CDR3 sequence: CASISPTYEQYF. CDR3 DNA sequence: TGTGCCAGTATAAGCCCTACCTACGAGCAGTACTTC.

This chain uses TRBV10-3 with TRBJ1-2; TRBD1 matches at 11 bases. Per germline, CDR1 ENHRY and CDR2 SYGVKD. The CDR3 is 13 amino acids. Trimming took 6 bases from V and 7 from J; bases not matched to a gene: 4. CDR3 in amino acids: CAIRAGTGGGYTF. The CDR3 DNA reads TGTGCCATCAGGGCCGGGACAGGGGGTGGCTACACCTTC.